Within the sample, the clone carrying this TCR beta chain is medium-sized. It was with 32 V and 13 J primers that multiplex PCR amplified TCR beta CDR3. One entry per CDR3 protein, called by TCRdb with MiXCR from the multiplex PCR reads. The table lists approximately 12,000 distinct CDR3 sequences, 20% to 25% of them singletons, with under 5.5% in the top ten. This specimen belongs to a study of immune heterogeneity within non-small cell lung tumors. Germline V gene lookup returns CDR1 LGHDT and CDR2 YNNKEL (reference sequence). Trimming stripped 7 bases from V and 5 bases from J, with 13 bases between. The CDR3 contains 13 residues. Per sample, roughly 600 ng of bulk tumor genomic DNA was the template used. Surgical sampling yielded several biopsies per primary tumor (spaced far apart). The study enrolled patients with untreated, newly diagnosed non-small cell lung cancer who underwent curative surgery.

The sequence was collected from a man in his 60s with non-small cell lung cancer. The sample consisted of lung tumor tissue. V gene TRBV3-1 combines with J gene TRBJ2-3; no definite D call. The CDR3 sequence is CASKPGAEDTQYF. The CDR3 region has the DNA TGTGCCAGCAAGCCCGGTGCCGAAGATACGCAGTATTTT.